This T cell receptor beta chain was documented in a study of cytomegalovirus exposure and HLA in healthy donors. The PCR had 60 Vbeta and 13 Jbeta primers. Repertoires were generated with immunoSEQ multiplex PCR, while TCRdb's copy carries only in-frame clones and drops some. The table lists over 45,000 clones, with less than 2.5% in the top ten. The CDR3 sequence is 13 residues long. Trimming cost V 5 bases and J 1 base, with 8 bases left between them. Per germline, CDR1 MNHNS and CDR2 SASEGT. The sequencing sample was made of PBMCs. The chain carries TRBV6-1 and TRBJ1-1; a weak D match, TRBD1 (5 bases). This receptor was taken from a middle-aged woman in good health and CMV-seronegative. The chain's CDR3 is CASSLQENTEAFF. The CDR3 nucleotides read TGTGCCAGCAGTCTACAGGAGAACACTGAAGCTTTCTTT.